This T cell receptor (beta chain) was identified in a study of T cells in Graves' hyperthyroidism and ophthalmopathy. The wider study: It was at initial diagnosis, before any treatment, that peripheral blood was collected.

TCR beta CDR3 sequences were amplified from RNA transcripts. RT-PCR in the first round (using the HTBI primer set) targeted the TCR CDR3. Via MiXCR, TCRdb re-called the multiplex PCR reads, giving one row per CDR3 protein. This table holds about 560,000 distinct CDR3 sequences, 15% to 19% found once. With 4 bases removed from V and 2 bases from J, the gap between germline ends came to 13 bases. CDR3 size: 15 residues. Germline V gene data show CDR1 as SGHAT and CDR2 as FQNNGV. Hyperthyroidism patients were newly diagnosed, had disease duration under 2 months, and were aged 18 to 65 years. Using around 10 ml of fresh peripheral blood, PBMCs were prepared.

This TCR came from a woman aged 25 to 39 with Graves' hyperthyroidism. The sequenced material came from blood. The genes are TRBV11-2 and TRBJ2-3; tentatively, D is TRBD2 (6 bases). CDR3 region: CASSSGLPNTDTQYF. The CDR3 region has the DNA TGTGCCAGCAGCTCAGGACTACCCAACACAGATACGCAGTATTTT.